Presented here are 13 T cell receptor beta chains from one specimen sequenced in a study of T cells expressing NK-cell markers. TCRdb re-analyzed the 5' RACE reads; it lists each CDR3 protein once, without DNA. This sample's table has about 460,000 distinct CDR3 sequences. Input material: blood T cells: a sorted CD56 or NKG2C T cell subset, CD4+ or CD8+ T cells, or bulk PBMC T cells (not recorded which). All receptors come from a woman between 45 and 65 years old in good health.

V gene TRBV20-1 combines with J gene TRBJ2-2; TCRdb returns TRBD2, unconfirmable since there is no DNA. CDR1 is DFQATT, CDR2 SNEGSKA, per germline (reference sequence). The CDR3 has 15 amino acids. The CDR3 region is CSARSGQGLTGELFF.

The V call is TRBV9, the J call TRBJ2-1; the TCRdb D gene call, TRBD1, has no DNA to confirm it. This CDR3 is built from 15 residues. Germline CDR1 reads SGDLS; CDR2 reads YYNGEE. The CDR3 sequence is CASSPRQVSYNEQFF.

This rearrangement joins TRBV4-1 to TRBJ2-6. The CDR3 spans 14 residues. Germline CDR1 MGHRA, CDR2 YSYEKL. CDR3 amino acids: CASSQGSLANVLTF.

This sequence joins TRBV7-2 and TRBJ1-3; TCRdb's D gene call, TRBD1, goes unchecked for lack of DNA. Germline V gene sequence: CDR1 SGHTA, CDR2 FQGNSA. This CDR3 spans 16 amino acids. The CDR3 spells CASSPPARAVGNTIYF.

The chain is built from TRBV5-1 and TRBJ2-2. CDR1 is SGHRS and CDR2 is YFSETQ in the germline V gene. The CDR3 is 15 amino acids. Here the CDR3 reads CASSSQRLGSGELFF.

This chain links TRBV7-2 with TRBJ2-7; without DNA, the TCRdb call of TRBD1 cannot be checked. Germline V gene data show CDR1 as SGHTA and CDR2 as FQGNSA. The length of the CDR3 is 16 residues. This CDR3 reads CASSFGRTGTSYEQYF.

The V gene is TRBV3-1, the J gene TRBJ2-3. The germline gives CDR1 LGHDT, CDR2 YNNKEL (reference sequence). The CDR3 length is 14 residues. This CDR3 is CASSQVHGTDTQYF.

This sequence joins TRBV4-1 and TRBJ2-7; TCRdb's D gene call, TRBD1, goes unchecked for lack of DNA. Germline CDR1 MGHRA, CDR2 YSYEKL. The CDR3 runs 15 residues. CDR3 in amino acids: CASSQLGTGRGVKYF.

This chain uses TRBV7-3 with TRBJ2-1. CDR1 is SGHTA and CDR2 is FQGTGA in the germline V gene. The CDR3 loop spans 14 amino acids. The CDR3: CASSPTDGSNEQFF. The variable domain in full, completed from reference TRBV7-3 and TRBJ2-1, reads GAGVSQTPSNKVTEKGKYVELRCDPISGHTALYWYRQSLGQGPEFLIYFQGTGAADDSGLPNDRFFAVRPEGSVSTLKIQRTERGDSAVYLCASSPTDGSNEQFFGPGTRLTVL.

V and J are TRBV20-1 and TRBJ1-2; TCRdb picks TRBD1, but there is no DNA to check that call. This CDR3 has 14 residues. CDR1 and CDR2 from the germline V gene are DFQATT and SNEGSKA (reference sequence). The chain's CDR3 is CSAIPGQLNYGYTF.

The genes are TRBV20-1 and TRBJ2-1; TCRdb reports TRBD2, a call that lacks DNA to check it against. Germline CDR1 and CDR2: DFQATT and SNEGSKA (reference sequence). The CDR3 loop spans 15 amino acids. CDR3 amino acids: CSARDLAGRYNEQFF.

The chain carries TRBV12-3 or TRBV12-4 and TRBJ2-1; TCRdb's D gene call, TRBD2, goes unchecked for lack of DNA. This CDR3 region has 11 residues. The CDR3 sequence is CASRREGEQFF.

The CDR3 is CASSRTRERLYNEQFF. This chain links TRBV5-1 with TRBJ2-1; lacking DNA, the TRBD2 call made by TCRdb goes unchecked. CDR3 length: 16 amino acids. Germline V lookup: CDR1 SGHRS, CDR2 YFSETQ.